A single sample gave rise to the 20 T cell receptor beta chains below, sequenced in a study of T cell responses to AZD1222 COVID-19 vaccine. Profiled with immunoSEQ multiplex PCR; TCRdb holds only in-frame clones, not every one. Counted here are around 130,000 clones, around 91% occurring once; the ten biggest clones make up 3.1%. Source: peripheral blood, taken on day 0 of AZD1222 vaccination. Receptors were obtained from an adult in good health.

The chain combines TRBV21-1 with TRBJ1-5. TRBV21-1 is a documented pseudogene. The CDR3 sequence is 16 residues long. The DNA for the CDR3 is TGTGCCAGCAGACCGCCCGTGGGGGAGAGCAATCAGCCCCAGCATTTT. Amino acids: CASRPPVGESNQPQHF.

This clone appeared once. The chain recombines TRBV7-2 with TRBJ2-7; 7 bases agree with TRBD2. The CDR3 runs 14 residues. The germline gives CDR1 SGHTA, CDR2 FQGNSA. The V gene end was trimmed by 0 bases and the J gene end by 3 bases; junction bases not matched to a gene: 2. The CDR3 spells CASSLAERGYEQYF. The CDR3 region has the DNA TGTGCCAGCAGCTTAGCGGAGCGGGGCTACGAGCAGTACTTC.

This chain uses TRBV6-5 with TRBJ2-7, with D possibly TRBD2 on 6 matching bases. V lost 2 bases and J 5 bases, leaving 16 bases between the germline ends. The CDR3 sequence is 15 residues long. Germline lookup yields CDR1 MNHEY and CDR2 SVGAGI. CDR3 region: CASSYPGGGPHEQYF. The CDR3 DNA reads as TGTGCCAGCAGTTACCCCGGGGGTGGCCCCCACGAGCAGTACTTC.

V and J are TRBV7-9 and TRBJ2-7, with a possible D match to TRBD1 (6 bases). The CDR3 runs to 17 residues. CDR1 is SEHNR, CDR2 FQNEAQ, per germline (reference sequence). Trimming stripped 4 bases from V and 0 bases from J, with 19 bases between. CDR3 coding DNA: TGTGCCAGCAGCTCAGGGTCAGGGGCGGAGCCCTCCTACGAGCAGTACTTC. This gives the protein CASSSGSGAEPSYEQYF.

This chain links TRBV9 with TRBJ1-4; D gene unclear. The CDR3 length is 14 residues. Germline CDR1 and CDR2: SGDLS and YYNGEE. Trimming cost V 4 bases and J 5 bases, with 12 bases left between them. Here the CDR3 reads CASSLGVENEKLFF. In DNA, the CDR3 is TGTGCCAGCAGCCTAGGAGTGGAAAATGAAAAACTGTTTTTT. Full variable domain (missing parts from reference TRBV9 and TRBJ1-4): DSGVTQTPKHLITATGQRVTLRCSPRSGDLSVYWYQQSLDQGLQFLIQYYNGEERAKGNILERFSAQQFPDLHSELNLSSLELGDSALYFCASSLGVENEKLFFGSGTQLSVL.

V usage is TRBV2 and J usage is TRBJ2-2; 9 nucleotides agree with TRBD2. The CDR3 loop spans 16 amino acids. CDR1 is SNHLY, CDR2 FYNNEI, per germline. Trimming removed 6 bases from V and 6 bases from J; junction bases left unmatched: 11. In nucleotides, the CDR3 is TGTGCCAGCAGCCAGACCAGCGGGAGGTCGGCCGGGGAGCTGTTTTTT. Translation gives CASSQTSGRSAGELFF.

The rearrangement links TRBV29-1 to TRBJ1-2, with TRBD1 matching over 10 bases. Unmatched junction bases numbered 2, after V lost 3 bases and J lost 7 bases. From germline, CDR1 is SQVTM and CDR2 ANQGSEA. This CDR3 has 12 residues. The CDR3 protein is CSVDWDRGGYTF. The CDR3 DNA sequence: TGCAGCGTTGATTGGGACAGGGGTGGCTACACCTTC.

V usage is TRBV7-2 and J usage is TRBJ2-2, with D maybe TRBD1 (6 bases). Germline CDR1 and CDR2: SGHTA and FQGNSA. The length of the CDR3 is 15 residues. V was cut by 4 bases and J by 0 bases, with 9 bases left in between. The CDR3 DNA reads TGTGCCAGCAGCTCAGGACAGACGAACACCGGGGAGCTGTTTTTT. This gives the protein CASSSGQTNTGELFF. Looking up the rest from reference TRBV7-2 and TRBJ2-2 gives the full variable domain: GAGVSQSPSNKVTEKGKDVELRCDPISGHTALYWYRQSLGQGLEFLIYFQGNSAPDKSGLPSDRFSAERTGGSVSTLTIQRTQQEDSAVYLCASSSGQTNTGELFFGEGSRLTVL.

The CDR3 is CASSIGRGNADTQYF. DNA of the CDR3: TGTGCCAGTAGTATAGGGAGGGGGAACGCAGATACGCAGTATTTT. The chain joins TRBV19 to TRBJ2-3; either TRBD1 or TRBD2 may fit D (6 bases each). The V gene's germline CDR1 is LNHDA and CDR2 SQIVND (reference sequence). Trimming left V 1 base short and J 4 bases short, with 12 bases between. The CDR3 has 15 amino acids.

DNA for the CDR3: TGTGCCAGCAGCCAACGGGGCACTGAAGCTTTCTTT. This encodes CASSQRGTEAFF. The V and J genes are TRBV3-1 (or the pseudogene TRBV3-2) and TRBJ1-1; D remains unclear. The CDR3 runs 12 residues. The V gene's germline CDR1 is LGHDT and CDR2 YNNKEL (reference sequence). Trimming cost V 2 bases and J 4 bases, with 5 bases left between them.

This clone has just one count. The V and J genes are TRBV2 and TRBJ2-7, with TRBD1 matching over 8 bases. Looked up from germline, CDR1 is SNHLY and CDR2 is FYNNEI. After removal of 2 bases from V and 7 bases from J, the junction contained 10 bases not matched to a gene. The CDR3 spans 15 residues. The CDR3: CASSEIGTGPKEQYF. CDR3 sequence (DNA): TGTGCCAGCAGTGAAATCGGGACAGGCCCCAAGGAGCAGTACTTC.

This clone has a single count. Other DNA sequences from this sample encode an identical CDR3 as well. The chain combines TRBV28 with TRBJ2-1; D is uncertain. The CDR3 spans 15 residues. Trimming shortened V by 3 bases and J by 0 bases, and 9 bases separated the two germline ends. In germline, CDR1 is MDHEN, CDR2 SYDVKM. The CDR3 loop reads CASSLFRSSYNEQFF. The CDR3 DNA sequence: TGTGCCAGCAGTTTGTTCCGAAGCTCCTACAATGAGCAGTTCTTC.

The CDR3 spells CASSSNVVEGRNYGYTF. CDR3 sequence (DNA): TGTGCCAGCAGCTCAAATGTAGTAGAGGGACGCAACTATGGCTACACCTTC. The chain recombines TRBV7-9 with TRBJ1-2; perhaps TRBD1 as D (5 bases). CDR1 and CDR2 from the germline V gene are SEHNR and FQNEAQ (reference sequence). This CDR3 is built from 17 residues. The V gene lost 4 bases and the J gene lost 2 bases, with 20 bases spanning the gap.

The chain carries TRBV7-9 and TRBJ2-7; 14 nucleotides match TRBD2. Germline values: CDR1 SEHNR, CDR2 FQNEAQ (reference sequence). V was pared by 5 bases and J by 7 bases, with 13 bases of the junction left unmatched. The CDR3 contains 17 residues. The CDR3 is CASSLSSGTSGSFEQYF. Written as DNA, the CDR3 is TGTGCCAGCAGCCTATCTTCCGGGACTAGCGGGAGTTTTGAGCAGTACTTC. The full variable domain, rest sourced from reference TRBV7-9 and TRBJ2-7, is DTGVSQNPRHKITKRGQNVTFRCDPISEHNRLYWYRQTLGQGPEFLTYFQNEAQLEKSRLLSDRFSAERPKGSFSTLEIQRTEQGDSAMYLCASSLSSGTSGSFEQYFGPGTRLTVT.

CDR3 residues: CASSSGSSGSHSYNEQFF. The DNA for the CDR3 is TGTGCCAGCAGCTCTGGGTCCAGCGGGAGCCACTCCTACAATGAGCAGTTCTTC. The chain has TRBV5-4 and TRBJ2-1, with 8 bases that match TRBD2. CDR3 length: 18 amino acids. Trimming cost V 3 bases and J 0 bases; bases outside gene matches: 11. Germline values: CDR1 SGHNT, CDR2 YYREEE (reference sequence).

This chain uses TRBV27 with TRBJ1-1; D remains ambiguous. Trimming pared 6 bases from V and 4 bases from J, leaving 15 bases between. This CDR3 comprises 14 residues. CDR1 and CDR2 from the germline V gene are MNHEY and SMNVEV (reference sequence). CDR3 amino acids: CASSLKSIGTEAFF. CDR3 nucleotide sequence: TGTGCCAGCAGCCTGAAGAGCATAGGCACTGAAGCTTTCTTT.

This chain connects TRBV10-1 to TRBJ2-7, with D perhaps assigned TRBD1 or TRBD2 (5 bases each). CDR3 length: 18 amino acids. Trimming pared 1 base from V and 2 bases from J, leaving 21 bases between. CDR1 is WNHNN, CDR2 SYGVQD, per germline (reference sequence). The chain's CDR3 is CASSEWGDSGCQAYEQYF. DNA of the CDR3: TGCGCCAGCAGTGAGTGGGGAGACAGTGGGTGTCAGGCCTACGAGCAGTACTTC.

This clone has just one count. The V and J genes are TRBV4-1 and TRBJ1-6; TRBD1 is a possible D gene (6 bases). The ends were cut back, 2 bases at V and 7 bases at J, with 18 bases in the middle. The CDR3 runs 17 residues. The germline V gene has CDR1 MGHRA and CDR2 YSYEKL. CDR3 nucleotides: TGCGCCAGCAGCCAACCGGGACACAAATCGGGGAATTCACCCCTCCACTTT. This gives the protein CASSQPGHKSGNSPLHF.

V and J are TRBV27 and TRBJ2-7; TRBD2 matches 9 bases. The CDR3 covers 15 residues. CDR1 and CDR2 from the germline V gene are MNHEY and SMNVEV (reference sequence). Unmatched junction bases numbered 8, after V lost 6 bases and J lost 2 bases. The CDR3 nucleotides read TGTGCCAGCAGGGGATCTAGCGGGATGACCTACGAGCAGTACTTC. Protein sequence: CASRGSSGMTYEQYF.

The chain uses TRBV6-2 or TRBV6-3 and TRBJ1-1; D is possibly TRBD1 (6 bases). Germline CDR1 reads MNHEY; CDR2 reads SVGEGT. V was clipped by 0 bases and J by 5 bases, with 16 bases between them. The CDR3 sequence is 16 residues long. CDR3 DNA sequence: TGTGCCAGCAGTTACTCGAGTAACAGGGCGAGGACTGAAGCTTTCTTT. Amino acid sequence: CASSYSSNRARTEAFF.